This TCR beta chain was sequenced for a study of radiation and T cells in renal cell carcinoma. Trimming removed 4 bases from V and 3 bases from J; junction bases left unmatched: 6. CDR3 size: 16 residues. Germline V gene sequence: CDR1 SGHDT, CDR2 YYEEEE. The table came from immunoSEQ multiplex PCR; TCRdb's copy has only in-frame clones and leaves some out. The data show around 16,000 clones, with 50% seen just once and less than 50% held by the top ten. Treatment given: 15 Gy SBRT to primary tumor, nephrectomy 4 weeks later. The sample here was tumor tissue, taken from a patient whose treatment included radiotherapy and nephrectomy. V is TRBV5-6 and J is TRBJ2-3, with 12 bases fitting TRBD2. The origin of this receptor is a woman aged 60-75 years with renal cell carcinoma. The CDR3 nucleotides read TGTGCCAGCAGCGTAACTAGCGGGAGGTTGACAGATACGCAGTATTTT. Its protein product is CASSVTSGRLTDTQYF.